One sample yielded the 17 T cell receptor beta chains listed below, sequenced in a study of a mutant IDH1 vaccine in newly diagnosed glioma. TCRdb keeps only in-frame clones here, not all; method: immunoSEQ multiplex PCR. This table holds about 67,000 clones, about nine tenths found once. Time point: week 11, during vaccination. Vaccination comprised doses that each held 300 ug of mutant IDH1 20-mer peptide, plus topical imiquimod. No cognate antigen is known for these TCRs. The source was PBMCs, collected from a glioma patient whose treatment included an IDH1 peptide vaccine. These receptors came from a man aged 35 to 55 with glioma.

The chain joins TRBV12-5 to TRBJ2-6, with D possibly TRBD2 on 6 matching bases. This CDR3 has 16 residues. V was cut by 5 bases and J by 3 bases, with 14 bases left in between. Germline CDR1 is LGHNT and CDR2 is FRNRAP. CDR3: CASGTSGGSGANVLTF. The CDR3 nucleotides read TGTGCTAGTGGTACTAGTGGGGGGAGTGGGGCCAACGTCCTGACTTTC.

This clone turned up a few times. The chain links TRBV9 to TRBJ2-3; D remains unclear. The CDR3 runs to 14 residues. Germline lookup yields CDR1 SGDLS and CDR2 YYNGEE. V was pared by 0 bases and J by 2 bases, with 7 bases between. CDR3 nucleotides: TGTGCCAGCAGCGTAGATCTAATCACAGATACGCAGTATTTT. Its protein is CASSVDLITDTQYF.

CDR3 nucleotides: TGCGCCAGCAGTGAGTCGAGGGGGACAGGGGGAACTGAAGCTTTCTTT. It specifies CASSESRGTGGTEAFF. This chain uses TRBV10-1 with TRBJ1-1; TRBD1 aligns across 11 bases. The CDR3 is 16 residues long. After removal of 0 bases from V and 5 bases from J, the junction contained 5 bases not matched to a gene. Germline CDR1 is WNHNN and CDR2 is SYGVQD (reference sequence).

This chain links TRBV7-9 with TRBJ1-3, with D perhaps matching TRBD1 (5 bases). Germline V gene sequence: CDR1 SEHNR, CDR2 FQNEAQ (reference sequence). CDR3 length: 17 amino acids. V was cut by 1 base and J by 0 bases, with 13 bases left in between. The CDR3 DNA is TGTGCCAGCAGCTTAGGTCTGGGGGTGAGCTCTGGAAACACCATATATTTT. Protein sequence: CASSLGLGVSSGNTIYF.

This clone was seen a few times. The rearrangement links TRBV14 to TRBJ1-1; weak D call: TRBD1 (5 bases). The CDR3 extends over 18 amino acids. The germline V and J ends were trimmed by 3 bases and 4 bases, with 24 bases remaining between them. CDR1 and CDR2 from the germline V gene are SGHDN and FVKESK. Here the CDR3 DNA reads TGTGCCAGCAGCCAGCTGAGCCGGGGCAGCCCTCGTAGCACTGAAGCTTTCTTT. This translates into CASSQLSRGSPRSTEAFF.

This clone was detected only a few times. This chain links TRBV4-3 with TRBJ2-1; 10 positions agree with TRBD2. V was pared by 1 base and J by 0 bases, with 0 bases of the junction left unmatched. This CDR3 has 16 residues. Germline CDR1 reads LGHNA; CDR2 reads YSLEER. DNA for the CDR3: TGCGCCAGCAGCCAAGGACTAGCGGGCTCCTACAATGAGCAGTTCTTC. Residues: CASSQGLAGSYNEQFF.

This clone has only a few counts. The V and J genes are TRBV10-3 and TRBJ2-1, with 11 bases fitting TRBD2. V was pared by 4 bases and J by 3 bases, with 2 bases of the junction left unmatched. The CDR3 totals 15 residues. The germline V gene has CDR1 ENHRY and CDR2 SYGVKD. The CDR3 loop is CAISGGTSGYNEQFF. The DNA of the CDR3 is TGTGCCATCAGTGGTGGGACTAGCGGCTACAATGAGCAGTTCTTC.

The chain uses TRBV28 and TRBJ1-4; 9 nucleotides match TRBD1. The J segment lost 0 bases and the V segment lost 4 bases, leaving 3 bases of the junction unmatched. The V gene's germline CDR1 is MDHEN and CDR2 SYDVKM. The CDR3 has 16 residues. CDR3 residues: CASSSTGGTTNEKLFF. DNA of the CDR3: TGTGCCAGCAGTTCGACAGGGGGGACAACTAATGAAAAACTGTTTTTT.

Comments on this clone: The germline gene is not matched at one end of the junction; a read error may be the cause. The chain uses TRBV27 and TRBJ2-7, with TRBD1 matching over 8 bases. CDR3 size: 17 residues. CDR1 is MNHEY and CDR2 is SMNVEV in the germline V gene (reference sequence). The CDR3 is CASRLWGGQGALNEQYF. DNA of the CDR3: TGTGCCAGCAGATTATGGGGTGGGCAGGGGGCGTTGAACGAGCAGTACTTC.

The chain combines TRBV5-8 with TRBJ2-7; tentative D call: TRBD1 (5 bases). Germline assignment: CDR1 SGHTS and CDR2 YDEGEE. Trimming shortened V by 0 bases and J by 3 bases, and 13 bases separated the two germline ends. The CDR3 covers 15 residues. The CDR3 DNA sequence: TGTGCCAGCAGCTTGGAACAGGCGAAAAACTACGAGCAGTACGTC. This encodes CASSLEQAKNYEQYV.

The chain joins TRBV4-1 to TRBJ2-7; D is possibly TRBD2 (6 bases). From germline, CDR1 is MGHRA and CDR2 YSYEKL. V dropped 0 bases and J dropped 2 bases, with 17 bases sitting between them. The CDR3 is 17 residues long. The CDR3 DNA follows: TGCGCCAGCAGCCAAGAAAGGCCGGCCGGGGAGGCCTACGAGCAGTACTTC. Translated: CASSQERPAGEAYEQYF.

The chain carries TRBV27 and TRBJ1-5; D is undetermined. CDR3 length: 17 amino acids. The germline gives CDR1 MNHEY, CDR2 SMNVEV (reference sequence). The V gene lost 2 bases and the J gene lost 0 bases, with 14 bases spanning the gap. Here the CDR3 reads CASSLGPILYSNQPQHF. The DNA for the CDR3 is TGTGCCAGCAGTTTAGGTCCCATCCTCTATAGCAATCAGCCCCAGCATTTT.

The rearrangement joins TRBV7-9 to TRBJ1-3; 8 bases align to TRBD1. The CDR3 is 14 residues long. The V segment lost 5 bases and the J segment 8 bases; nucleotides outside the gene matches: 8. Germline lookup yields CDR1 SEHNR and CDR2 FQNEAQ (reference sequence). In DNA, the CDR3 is TGTGCCAGCAGCCCTTTGGACAGGGCAGACACCATATATTTT. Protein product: CASSPLDRADTIYF.

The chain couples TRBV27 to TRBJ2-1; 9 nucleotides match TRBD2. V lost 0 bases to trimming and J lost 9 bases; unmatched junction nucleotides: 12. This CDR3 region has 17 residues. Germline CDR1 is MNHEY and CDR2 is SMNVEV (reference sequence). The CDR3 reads CASSLSSIAGEIGEQFF. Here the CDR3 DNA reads TGTGCCAGCAGTTTATCGTCAATAGCGGGAGAAATCGGTGAGCAGTTCTTC.

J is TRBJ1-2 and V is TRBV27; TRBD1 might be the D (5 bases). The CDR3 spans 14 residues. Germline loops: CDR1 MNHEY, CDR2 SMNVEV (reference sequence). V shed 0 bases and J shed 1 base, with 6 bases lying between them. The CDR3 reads CASSLSTDNYGYTF. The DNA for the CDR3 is TGTGCCAGCAGTTTATCGACAGATAACTATGGCTACACCTTC.

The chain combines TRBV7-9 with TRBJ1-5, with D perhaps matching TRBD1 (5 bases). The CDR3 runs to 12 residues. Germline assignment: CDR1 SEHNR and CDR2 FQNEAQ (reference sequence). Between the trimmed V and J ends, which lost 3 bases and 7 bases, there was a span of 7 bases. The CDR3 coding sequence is TGTGCCAGCAGCTTCAGGGACCAGCCCCAGCATTTT. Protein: CASSFRDQPQHF.

CDR3 DNA sequence: TGTGCCAGCAGTGAAGGGGCGAGGCTCGCTGAAGCTTTCTTT. Its protein is CASSEGARLAEAFF. This sequence joins TRBV6-1 and TRBJ1-1, with D hard to call. Germline-derived CDR1 and CDR2 are MNHNS and SASEGT. The V end lost 1 base, the J end lost 6 bases, and 12 bases lay between the germline ends. This CDR3 is 14 amino acids long.